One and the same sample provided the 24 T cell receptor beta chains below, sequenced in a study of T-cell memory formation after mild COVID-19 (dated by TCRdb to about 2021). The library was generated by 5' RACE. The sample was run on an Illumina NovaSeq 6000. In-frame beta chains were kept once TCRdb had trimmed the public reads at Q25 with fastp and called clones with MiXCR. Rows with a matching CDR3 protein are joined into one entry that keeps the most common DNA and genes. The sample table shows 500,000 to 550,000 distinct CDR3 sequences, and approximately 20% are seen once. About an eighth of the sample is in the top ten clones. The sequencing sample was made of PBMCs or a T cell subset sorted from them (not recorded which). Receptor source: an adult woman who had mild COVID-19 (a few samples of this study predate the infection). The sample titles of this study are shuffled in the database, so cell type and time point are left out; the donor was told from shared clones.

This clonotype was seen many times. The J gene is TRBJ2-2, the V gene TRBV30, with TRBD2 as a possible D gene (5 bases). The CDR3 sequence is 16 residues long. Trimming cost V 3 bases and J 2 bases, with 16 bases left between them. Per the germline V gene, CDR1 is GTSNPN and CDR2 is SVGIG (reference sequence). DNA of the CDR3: TGTGCCTGGAGACGGGGTCTGACGAGTAACACCGGGGAGCTGTTTTTT. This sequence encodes CAWRRGLTSNTGELFF.

CDR3 sequence (DNA): TGTGCCACCAGTGATGTTTGGGGGGGTTCGAACACCGGGGAGCTGTTTTTT. It encodes CATSDVWGGSNTGELFF. V gene TRBV24-1 combines with J gene TRBJ2-2; TRBD2 matches 7 bases. This CDR3 comprises 17 residues. The V segment lost 3 bases and the J segment 0 bases; nucleotides outside the gene matches: 6. In germline, CDR1 is KGHDR, CDR2 SFDVKD.

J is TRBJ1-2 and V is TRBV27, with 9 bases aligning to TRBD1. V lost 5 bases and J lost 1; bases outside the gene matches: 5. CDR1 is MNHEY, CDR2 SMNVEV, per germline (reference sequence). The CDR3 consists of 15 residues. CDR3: CASSGGQGINYGYTF. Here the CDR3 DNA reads TGTGCCAGCAGTGGGGGACAGGGCATTAACTATGGCTACACCTTC.

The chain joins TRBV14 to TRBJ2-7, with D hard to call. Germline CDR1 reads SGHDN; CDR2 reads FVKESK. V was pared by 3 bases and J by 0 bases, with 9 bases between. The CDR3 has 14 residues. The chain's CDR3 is CASSHNYGSYEQYF. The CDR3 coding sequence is TGTGCCAGCAGCCATAATTACGGCTCCTACGAGCAGTACTTC.

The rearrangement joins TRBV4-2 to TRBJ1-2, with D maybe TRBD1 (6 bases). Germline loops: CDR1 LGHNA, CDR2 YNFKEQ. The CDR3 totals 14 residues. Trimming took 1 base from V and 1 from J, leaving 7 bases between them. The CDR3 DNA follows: TGTGCCAGCAGCCAAGGACAGGATAACTATGGCTACACCTTC. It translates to CASSQGQDNYGYTF.

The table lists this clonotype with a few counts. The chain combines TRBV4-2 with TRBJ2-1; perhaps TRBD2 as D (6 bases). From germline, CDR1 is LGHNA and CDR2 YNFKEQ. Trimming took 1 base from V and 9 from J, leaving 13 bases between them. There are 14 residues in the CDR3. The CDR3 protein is CASSQGLGGIEQFF. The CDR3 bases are TGTGCCAGCAGCCAAGGGCTGGGGGGTATTGAGCAGTTCTTC.

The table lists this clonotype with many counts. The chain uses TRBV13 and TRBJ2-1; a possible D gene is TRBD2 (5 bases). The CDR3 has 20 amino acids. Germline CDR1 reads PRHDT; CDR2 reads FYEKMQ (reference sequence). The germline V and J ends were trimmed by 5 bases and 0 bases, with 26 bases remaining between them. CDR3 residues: CASSRTGITFSESSYNEQFF. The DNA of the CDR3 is TGTGCCAGCAGCCGTACCGGGATTACATTTTCGGAGAGCTCCTACAATGAGCAGTTCTTC.

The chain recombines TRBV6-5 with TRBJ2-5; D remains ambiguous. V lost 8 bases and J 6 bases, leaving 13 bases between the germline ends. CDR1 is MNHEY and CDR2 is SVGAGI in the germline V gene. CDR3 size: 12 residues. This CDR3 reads CASGTSAKTQYF. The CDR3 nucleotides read TGTGCCAGCGGTACGAGCGCTAAGACCCAGTACTTC.

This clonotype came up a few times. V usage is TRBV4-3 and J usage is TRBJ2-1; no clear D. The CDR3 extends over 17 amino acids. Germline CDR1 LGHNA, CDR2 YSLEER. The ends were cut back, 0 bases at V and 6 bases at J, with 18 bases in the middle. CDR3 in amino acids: CASSQENRWGLFNEQFF. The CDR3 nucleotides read TGCGCCAGCAGCCAAGAAAACCGGTGGGGTCTGTTCAATGAGCAGTTCTTC.

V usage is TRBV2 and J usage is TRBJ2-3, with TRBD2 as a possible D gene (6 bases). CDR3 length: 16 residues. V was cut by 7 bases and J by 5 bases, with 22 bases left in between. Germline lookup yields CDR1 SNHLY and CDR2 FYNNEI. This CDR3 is CASTRHGVRGGDTQYF. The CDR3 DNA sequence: TGTGCCAGCACACGGCATGGGGTCCGGGGAGGAGATACGCAGTATTTT.

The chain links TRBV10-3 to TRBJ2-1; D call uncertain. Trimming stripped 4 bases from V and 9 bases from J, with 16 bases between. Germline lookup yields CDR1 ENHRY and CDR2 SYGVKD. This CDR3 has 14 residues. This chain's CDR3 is CAISGTGYLGEQFF. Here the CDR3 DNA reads TGTGCCATCAGTGGGACGGGCTATTTGGGTGAGCAGTTCTTC.

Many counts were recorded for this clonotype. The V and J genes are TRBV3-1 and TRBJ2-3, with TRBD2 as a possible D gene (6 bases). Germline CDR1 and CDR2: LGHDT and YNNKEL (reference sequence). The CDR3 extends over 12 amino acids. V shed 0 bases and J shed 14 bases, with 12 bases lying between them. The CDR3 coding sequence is TGTGCCAGCAGCCAAGACGGGCGGGGTCTGTATTTT. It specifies CASSQDGRGLYF.

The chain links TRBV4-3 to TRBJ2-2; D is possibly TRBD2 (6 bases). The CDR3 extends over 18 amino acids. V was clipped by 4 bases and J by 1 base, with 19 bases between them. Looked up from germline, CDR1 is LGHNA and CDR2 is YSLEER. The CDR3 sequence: CASSPRVTGGMNTGELFF. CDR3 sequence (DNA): TGCGCCAGCAGCCCCCGAGTCACGGGCGGGATGAACACCGGGGAGCTGTTTTTT.

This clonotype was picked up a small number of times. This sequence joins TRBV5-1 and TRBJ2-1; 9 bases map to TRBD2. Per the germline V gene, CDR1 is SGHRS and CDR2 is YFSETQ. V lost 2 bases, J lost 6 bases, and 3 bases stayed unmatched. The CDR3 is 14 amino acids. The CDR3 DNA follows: TGCGCCAGCAGCTTTTTGCGGGAGGGCAATGAGCAGTTCTTC. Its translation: CASSFLREGNEQFF.

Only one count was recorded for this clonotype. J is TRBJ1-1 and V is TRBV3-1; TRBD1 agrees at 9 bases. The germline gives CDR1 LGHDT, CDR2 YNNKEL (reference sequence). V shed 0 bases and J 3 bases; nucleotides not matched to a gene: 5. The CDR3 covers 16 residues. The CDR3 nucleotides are TGTGCCAGCAGCCAAGACGGGACAGGGAAAGACACTGAAGCTTTCTTT. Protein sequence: CASSQDGTGKDTEAFF.

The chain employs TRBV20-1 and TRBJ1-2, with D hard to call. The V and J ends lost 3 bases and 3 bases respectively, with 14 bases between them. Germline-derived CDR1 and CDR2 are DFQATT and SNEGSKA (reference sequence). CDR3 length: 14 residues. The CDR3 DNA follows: TGCAGTGCTAGTCCCGAAGGGTATGACTATGGCTACACCTTC. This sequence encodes CSASPEGYDYGYTF.

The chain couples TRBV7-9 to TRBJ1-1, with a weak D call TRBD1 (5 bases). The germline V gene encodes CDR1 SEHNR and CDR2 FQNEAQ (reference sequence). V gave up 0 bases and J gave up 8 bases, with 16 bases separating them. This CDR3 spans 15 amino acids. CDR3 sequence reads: CASSLAGTEWAEAFF. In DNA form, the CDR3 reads TGTGCCAGCAGCTTAGCCGGGACCGAGTGGGCCGAAGCTTTCTTT. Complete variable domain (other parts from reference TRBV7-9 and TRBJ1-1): DTGVSQNPRHKITKRGQNVTFRCDPISEHNRLYWYRQTLGQGPEFLTYFQNEAQLEKSRLLSDRFSAERPKGSFSTLEIQRTEQGDSAMYLCASSLAGTEWAEAFFGQGTRLTVV.

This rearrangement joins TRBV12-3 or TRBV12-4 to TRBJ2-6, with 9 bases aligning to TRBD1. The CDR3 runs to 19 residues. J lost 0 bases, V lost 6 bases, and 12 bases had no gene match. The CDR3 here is CASSPSLGQGPSGANVLTF. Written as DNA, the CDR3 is TGTGCCAGCAGCCCCTCTCTAGGACAGGGGCCCTCTGGGGCCAACGTCCTGACTTTC.

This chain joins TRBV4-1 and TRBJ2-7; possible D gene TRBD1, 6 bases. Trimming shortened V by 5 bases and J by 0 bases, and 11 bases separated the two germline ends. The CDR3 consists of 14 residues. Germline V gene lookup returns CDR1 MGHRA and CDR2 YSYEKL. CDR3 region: CASSLSRGSYEQYF. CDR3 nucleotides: TGCGCCAGCAGCTTATCCAGGGGCTCCTACGAGCAGTACTTC.

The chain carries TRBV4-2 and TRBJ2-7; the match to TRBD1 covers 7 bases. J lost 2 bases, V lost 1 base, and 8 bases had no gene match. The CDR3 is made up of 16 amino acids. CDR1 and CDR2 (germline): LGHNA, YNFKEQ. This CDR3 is CASSQGYGQGAYEQYF. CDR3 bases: TGTGCCAGCAGCCAAGGGTACGGGCAGGGGGCCTACGAGCAGTACTTC.

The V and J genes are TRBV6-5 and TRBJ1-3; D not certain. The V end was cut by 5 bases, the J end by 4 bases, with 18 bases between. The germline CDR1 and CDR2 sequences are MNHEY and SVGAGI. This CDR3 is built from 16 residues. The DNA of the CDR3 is TGTGCCAGCAGTCCCGACATTTTAGGTTCGGGAAACACCATATATTTT. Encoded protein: CASSPDILGSGNTIYF.

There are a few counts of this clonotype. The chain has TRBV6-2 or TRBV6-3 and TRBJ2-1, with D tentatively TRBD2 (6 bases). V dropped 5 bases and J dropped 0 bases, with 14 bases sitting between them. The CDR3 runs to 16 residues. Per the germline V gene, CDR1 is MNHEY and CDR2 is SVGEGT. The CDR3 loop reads CASSEGLLSSYNEQFF. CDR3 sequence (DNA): TGTGCCAGCAGTGAGGGACTTTTGAGCTCCTACAATGAGCAGTTCTTC.

CDR3: CASSLAGQAKNSPLHF. The DNA for the CDR3 is TGTGCCAGCAGCTTAGCGGGGCAGGCAAAGAATTCACCCCTCCACTTT. The chain employs TRBV11-2 and TRBJ1-6, with D maybe TRBD1 (5 bases). The V gene lost 1 base and the J gene lost 7 bases, with 14 bases spanning the gap. The CDR3 has 16 amino acids. Germline CDR1 reads SGHAT; CDR2 reads FQNNGV.

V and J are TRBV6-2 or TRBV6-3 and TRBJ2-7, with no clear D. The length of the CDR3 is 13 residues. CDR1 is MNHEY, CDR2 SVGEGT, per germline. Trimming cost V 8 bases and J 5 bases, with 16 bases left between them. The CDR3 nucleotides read TGTGCCAGCCAAGCGCATGAGGTTGACGAGCAGTACTTC. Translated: CASQAHEVDEQYF.